The 32 T cell receptor beta chains presented below share a single source sample, sequenced in a study of blood T cell repertoires in COVID-19. Sequencing used immunoSEQ multiplex PCR; TCRdb keeps in-frame clones, though not all of them. The sample contains about 90,000 clones, 75% to 95% of which appear only once. Sequenced input: peripheral blood. These receptors came from a man aged 50-60 years with acute or convalescent COVID-19.

The V gene is TRBV28, the J gene TRBJ1-6, with 7 bases matching TRBD1. V was clipped by 10 bases and J by 8 bases; unmatched bases: 8. The CDR3 is made up of 13 amino acids. The germline CDR1 and CDR2 sequences are MDHEN and SYDVKM. Here the CDR3 DNA reads TGTGCCACCATGGGACAGAACTATTCACCCCTCCACTTT. Translating it yields CATMGQNYSPLHF.

The genes are TRBV27 and TRBJ1-6; D is unresolved. CDR1 is MNHEY and CDR2 is SMNVEV in the germline V gene (reference sequence). The CDR3 runs 13 residues. Trimming took off 5 bases at V and 8 bases at J, with 10 bases between the two ends. This chain's CDR3 is CASSPVRYSPLHF. As DNA, the CDR3 is TGTGCCAGCAGTCCGGTGAGGTATTCACCCCTCCACTTT.

V and J are TRBV5-1 and TRBJ1-1, with D hard to call. The CDR3 totals 14 residues. CDR1 and CDR2 (germline): SGHRS, YFSETQ. V was cut by 1 base and J by 0 bases, with 7 bases left in between. CDR3 sequence reads: CASSLYAMNTEAFF. As DNA, the CDR3 is TGCGCCAGCAGCTTGTATGCGATGAACACTGAAGCTTTCTTT.

The chain couples TRBV19 to TRBJ1-5, with D possibly matching TRBD1 (6 bases). This CDR3 has 14 amino acids. The V end lost 5 bases, the J end lost 3 bases, and 11 bases lay between the germline ends. The germline CDR1 and CDR2 sequences are LNHDA and SQIVND (reference sequence). CDR3 sequence: CASSSTGNNQPQHF. CDR3 in DNA: TGTGCCAGTAGTTCTACAGGGAACAATCAGCCCCAGCATTTT.

The chain employs TRBV18 and TRBJ1-6, with D hard to call. This CDR3 spans 16 amino acids. Trimming removed 3 bases at V and 5 bases at J, with 14 bases between. Germline-derived CDR1 and CDR2 are KGHSH and LQKENI. The CDR3 protein is CASSPDLTTNNSPLHF. In nucleotides, the CDR3 is TGTGCCAGCTCACCGGACCTGACTACTAATAATTCACCCCTCCACTTT.

This chain links TRBV7-9 with TRBJ2-4; D ambiguous. This CDR3 is built from 13 residues. Germline CDR1 reads SEHNR; CDR2 reads FQNEAQ (reference sequence). Trimming took 5 bases from V and 1 from J, leaving 6 bases between them. Written as DNA, the CDR3 is TGTGCCAGCAGCCCGCGGGCCAAAAACATTCAGTACTTC. Its protein is CASSPRAKNIQYF.

J is TRBJ1-2 and V is TRBV5-1; 8 nucleotides agree with TRBD1. The CDR3 has 14 amino acids. V lost 3 bases and J lost 3; bases outside the gene matches: 4. Germline CDR1 and CDR2: SGHRS and YFSETQ. The DNA of the CDR3 is TGCGCCAGCAGCTCACCAGGGGGCGACTATGGCTACACCTTC. Residues: CASSSPGGDYGYTF.

This clone appeared once. The genes are TRBV6-4 and TRBJ2-1; D is perhaps TRBD2 (5 bases). The CDR3 loop spans 14 amino acids. Deletions cut 3 bases from V and 7 bases from J, with 13 bases between. Per the germline V gene, CDR1 is MRHNA and CDR2 is SNTAGT. CDR3 in DNA: TGTGCCAGCAGTGAGGAGGCTCTAAGTAATGAGCAGTTCTTC. Its protein product is CASSEEALSNEQFF.

This clone was seen more than once but under ten times. This chain uses TRBV29-1 with TRBJ1-2; D unresolved. This CDR3 has 12 amino acids. Trimming shortened V by 4 bases and J by 3 bases, and 9 bases separated the two germline ends. Looked up from germline, CDR1 is SQVTM and CDR2 is ANQGSEA. In DNA, the CDR3 is TGCAGCGTTGTCGGTCGAGACTATGGCTACACCTTC. It specifies CSVVGRDYGYTF. Looking up the rest from reference TRBV29-1 and TRBJ1-2 gives the full variable domain: SAVISQKPSRDICQRGTSLTIQCQVDSQVTMMFWYRQQPGQSLTLIATANQGSEATYESGFVIDKFPISRPNLTFSTLTVSNMSPEDSSIYLCSVVGRDYGYTFGSGTRLTVV.

The V gene is TRBV7-6, the J gene TRBJ2-5; D possibly corresponds to TRBD1 (6 bases). The CDR3 runs to 14 residues. Trimming removed 6 bases from V and 7 bases from J, with 18 bases in between. CDR1 SGHVS and CDR2 FNYEAQ come from the germline V gene. In DNA, the CDR3 is TGTGCCAGCAGTAATACAGGGTACGATGGGACCCAGTACTTC. Encoded protein: CASSNTGYDGTQYF.

The chain uses TRBV7-8 and TRBJ2-3; no reliable D call. In germline, CDR1 is SGHVS, CDR2 FQNEAQ. Deletions cut 7 bases from V and 7 bases from J, with 18 bases between. This CDR3 comprises 14 residues. CDR3 protein: CASTDLKTPNTQYF. CDR3 sequence (DNA): TGTGCCAGCACCGACTTAAAAACTCCGAATACGCAGTATTTT.

The chain couples TRBV2 to TRBJ1-4; unclear D gene. The CDR3 runs to 13 residues. Trimming removed 4 bases at V and 7 bases at J, with 10 bases between. Germline values: CDR1 SNHLY, CDR2 FYNNEI. The CDR3 here is CASSVVTLEKLFF. DNA for the CDR3: TGTGCCAGCAGTGTCGTGACTCTTGAAAAACTGTTTTTT.

The J gene is TRBJ1-5, the V gene TRBV29-1, with D maybe TRBD1 (5 bases). The length of the CDR3 is 13 residues. Trimming took off 7 bases at V and 3 bases at J, with 13 bases between the two ends. Germline-derived CDR1 and CDR2 are SQVTM and ANQGSEA. The CDR3: CSAQEGINQPQHF. As DNA, the CDR3 is TGCAGCGCCCAGGAGGGGATCAATCAGCCCCAGCATTTT.

The chain has TRBV11-3 and TRBJ1-2; no reliable D call. The CDR3 runs to 13 residues. Trimming shortened V by 0 bases and J by 1 base, and 3 bases separated the two germline ends. Per the germline V gene, CDR1 is SGHNT and CDR2 is YENEEA. For the CDR3, the DNA is TGTGCCAGCAGCTTAGATAGTAACTATGGCTACACCTTC. This gives the protein CASSLDSNYGYTF.

The chain carries TRBV4-1 and TRBJ1-1, with a tentative D call TRBD1 (5 bases). This CDR3 comprises 17 residues. Per germline, CDR1 MGHRA and CDR2 YSYEKL. V lost 3 bases to trimming and J lost 1 base, with 18 bases between them. CDR3 region: CASSHAVTVRPNTEAFF. CDR3 DNA: TGCGCCAGCAGCCATGCTGTGACAGTAAGACCGAACACTGAAGCTTTCTTT.

In DNA form, the CDR3 reads TGTGCCAGTACAGGGGGCTCGGATTCACCCCTCCACTTT. Protein product: CASTGGSDSPLHF. V and J are TRBV10-3 and TRBJ1-6; 9 nucleotides line up with TRBD1. This CDR3 has 13 amino acids. V was clipped by 10 bases and J by 8 bases; unmatched bases: 6. CDR1 and CDR2 (germline): ENHRY, SYGVKD.

This clone is a singleton in its sample. This sequence joins TRBV6-5 and TRBJ2-1; D gene ambiguous. Per the germline V gene, CDR1 is MNHEY and CDR2 is SVGAGI. Trimming removed 8 bases from V and 5 bases from J, with 7 bases in between. CDR3 length equals 11 residues. CDR3 sequence: CASALHNEQFF. DNA of the CDR3: TGTGCCAGCGCCCTACACAATGAGCAGTTCTTC.

This clone was picked up one time. V gene TRBV15 combines with J gene TRBJ2-6; D might be TRBD1 (7 bases). CDR1 and CDR2 from the germline V gene are LNHNV and YYDKDF (reference sequence). The CDR3 consists of 19 residues. The V end lost 1 base, the J end lost 0 bases, and 16 bases lay between the germline ends. The CDR3 spells CATSRGRGPTYSGANVLTF. The DNA of the CDR3 is TGTGCCACCAGCAGAGGGAGGGGGCCTACTTACTCTGGGGCCAACGTCCTGACTTTC.

The chain is built from TRBV6-5 and TRBJ1-5; D gene unclear. Germline lookup yields CDR1 MNHEY and CDR2 SVGAGI. The CDR3 covers 15 residues. Trimming removed 7 bases at V and 3 bases at J, with 16 bases between. This CDR3 reads CASKTHPTFNQPQHF. The CDR3 nucleotides are TGTGCCAGCAAAACCCACCCAACTTTCAATCAGCCCCAGCATTTT.

V is TRBV6-5 and J is TRBJ2-2, with TRBD2 matching 13 bases. Germline trimming cut 6 bases from V and 7 bases from J; bases unmatched to any gene: 5. Germline-derived CDR1 and CDR2 are MNHEY and SVGAGI. The CDR3 is 15 residues long. The CDR3 DNA is TGTGCCAGCAGACTAGCGGGAGGGCGAAGCGGGGAGCTGTTTTTT. As protein: CASRLAGGRSGELFF.

The chain carries TRBV11-3 and TRBJ2-1; D might be TRBD2 (6 bases). This CDR3 has 16 amino acids. CDR1 and CDR2 from the germline V gene are SGHNT and YENEEA. Trimming removed 1 base at V and 0 bases at J, with 10 bases between. The CDR3 is CASSLGEAGSYNEQFF. CDR3 DNA: TGTGCCAGCAGCTTAGGGGAGGCCGGCTCCTACAATGAGCAGTTCTTC. The whole variable domain, remainder taken from reference TRBV11-3 and TRBJ2-1, is EAGVVQSPRYKIIEKKQPVAFWCNPISGHNTLYWYLQNLGQGPELLIRYENEEAVDDSQLPKDRFSAERLKGVDSTLKIQPAELGDSAVYLCASSLGEAGSYNEQFFGPGTRLTVL.

The V gene is TRBV6-6, the J gene TRBJ2-4, with 9 bases lining up with TRBD1. Germline CDR1 reads MNHNY; CDR2 reads SVGAGI (reference sequence). Unmatched junction bases numbered 10, after V lost 6 bases and J lost 7 bases. CDR3 length: 15 residues. The chain's CDR3 is CASRPPGQGMNIQYF. As DNA, the CDR3 is TGTGCCAGCAGACCCCCGGGACAGGGTATGAACATTCAGTACTTC.

This rearrangement joins TRBV3-1 (or the pseudogene TRBV3-2) to TRBJ2-3, with 14 bases aligning to TRBD2. The germline V gene encodes CDR1 LGHDT and CDR2 YNNKEL (reference sequence). V lost 7 bases and J lost 3; bases outside the gene matches: 3. The CDR3 length is 15 residues. The CDR3 coding sequence is TGTGCCAGCACCCGACTAGCGGGAGGGACAGATACGCAGTATTTT. Its translation is CASTRLAGGTDTQYF.

J is TRBJ1-4 and V is TRBV7-2; D ambiguous. Trimming shortened V by 1 base and J by 0 bases, and 6 bases separated the two germline ends. The CDR3 totals 15 residues. Germline loops: CDR1 SGHTA, CDR2 FQGNSA. Here the CDR3 reads CASSLGQSTNEKLFF. CDR3 DNA: TGTGCCAGCAGCTTAGGGCAATCAACTAATGAAAAACTGTTTTTT. Combining the CDR3 with reference TRBV7-2 and TRBJ1-4 gives the whole variable domain GAGVSQSPSNKVTEKGKDVELRCDPISGHTALYWYRQSLGQGLEFLIYFQGNSAPDKSGLPSDRFSAERTGGSVSTLTIQRTQQEDSAVYLCASSLGQSTNEKLFFGSGTQLSVL.

The rearrangement joins TRBV6-5 to TRBJ1-1; TRBD1 matches at 9 bases. The V gene end was trimmed by 8 bases and the J gene end by 5 bases; junction bases not matched to a gene: 9. Germline V lookup: CDR1 MNHEY, CDR2 SVGAGI. There are 14 residues in the CDR3. The CDR3 loop reads CASSYRGLRTEAFF. The CDR3 DNA is TGTGCCAGCTCTTACAGGGGGCTAAGGACTGAAGCTTTCTTT.

This clone was recorded once. The chain is built from TRBV25-1 and TRBJ1-1; D unclear. The CDR3 extends over 11 amino acids. Germline V CDR1 and CDR2: MGHDK, SYGVNS. V lost 7 bases to trimming and J lost 4 bases, with 7 bases between them. CDR3 DNA sequence: TGTGCCAGCATCCGGGGCACTGAAGCTTTCTTT. Its protein is CASIRGTEAFF. Filled out from reference TRBV25-1 and TRBJ1-1, the complete variable domain reads EADIYQTPRYLVIGTGKKITLECSQTMGHDKMYWYQQDPGMELHLIHYSYGVNSTEKGDLSSESTVSRIRTEHFPLTLESARPSHTSQYLCASIRGTEAFFGQGTRLTVV.

The V gene is TRBV30, the J gene TRBJ2-5, with TRBD2 matching 11 bases. There are 17 residues in the CDR3. J was trimmed by 2 bases and V by 4 bases; bases with no gene match: 12. Germline V gives CDR1 GTSNPN, CDR2 SVGIG (reference sequence). The CDR3 protein is CAWTRTRTSGSQETQYF. CDR3 sequence (DNA): TGTGCCTGGACCAGGACCAGGACTAGCGGGTCACAAGAGACCCAGTACTTC. The entire variable domain, with the rest obtained from reference TRBV30 and TRBJ2-5, is as follows: SQTIHQWPATLVQPVGSPLSLECTVEGTSNPNLYWYRQAAGRGLQLLFYSVGIGQISSEVPQNLSASRPQDRQFILSSKKLLLSDSGFYLCAWTRTRTSGSQETQYFGPGTRLLVL.

This chain connects TRBV18 to TRBJ1-2; D is unclear. CDR1 KGHSH and CDR2 LQKENI come from the germline V gene. The CDR3 contains 13 residues. V lost 6 bases and J 2 bases, leaving 10 bases between the germline ends. In nucleotides, the CDR3 is TGTGCCAGCTCGCCGACGGAGAACTATGGCTACACCTTC. It encodes CASSPTENYGYTF. Full variable domain (missing parts from reference TRBV18 and TRBJ1-2): NAGVMQNPRHLVRRRGQEARLRCSPMKGHSHVYWYRQLPEEGLKFMVYLQKENIIDESGMPKERFSAEFPKEGPSILRIQQVVRGDSAAYFCASSPTENYGYTFGSGTRLTVV.

The rearrangement joins TRBV10-3 to TRBJ2-7; 7 bases fit TRBD1. CDR3 length: 12 residues. CDR1 is ENHRY, CDR2 SYGVKD, per germline. V dropped 6 bases and J dropped 4; count of bases not matched to a gene: 3. The CDR3 nucleotides read TGTGCCATCAGCGGGACAGCGTACGAGCAGTACTTC. Its translation: CAISGTAYEQYF.

This chain uses TRBV14 with TRBJ2-3, with D perhaps matching TRBD1 (6 bases). V dropped 3 bases and J dropped 2 bases, with 18 bases sitting between them. This CDR3 contains 17 residues. The germline V gene encodes CDR1 SGHDN and CDR2 FVKESK. CDR3 amino acids: CASSQPPMGAYTDTQYF. The DNA for the CDR3 is TGTGCCAGCAGCCAGCCCCCGATGGGGGCCTACACAGATACGCAGTATTTT.

This clone is a singleton in its sample. CDR3 nucleotide sequence: TGTGCCAGCAGTGAAAACAGGGGGAACACTGAAGCTTTCTTT. It codes for CASSENRGNTEAFF. V usage is TRBV6-1 and J usage is TRBJ1-1; 7 nucleotides align to TRBD1. Germline values: CDR1 MNHNS, CDR2 SASEGT. Trimming took 2 bases from V and 1 from J; bases not matched to a gene: 1. This CDR3 comprises 14 residues.

This sequence joins TRBV9 and TRBJ2-1; a weak D match, TRBD2 (6 bases). This CDR3 has 15 residues. Trimming left V 4 bases short and J 1 base short, with 12 bases between. Germline CDR1 is SGDLS and CDR2 is YYNGEE. The DNA of the CDR3 is TGTGCCAGCAGCTCCAGCGGGTCTTCCTACAATGAGCAGTTCTTC. Amino acid sequence: CASSSSGSSYNEQFF.